This T cell receptor beta chain was retrieved from a study of PD-1 blockade in classical Hodgkin lymphoma. Findings and caveats of the study: In CD4+ cells, TCR diversity went up significantly by C4D1, but in CD8+ cells it did not. Complete responders showed a baseline diversity that resembled the diversity of newly diagnosed patients. Healthy donors were reported to have higher baseline TCR diversity than newly diagnosed patients.

A note on this clone: The target antigen is unknown.

TCRdb's copy holds only in-frame clones and misses some; the assay was immunoSEQ multiplex PCR. The sample carries about 40,000 clones, 87% recorded once. Relapses following autologous stem cell transplantation were seen in all patients, with brentuximab vedotin exposure varying. Relapsed/refractory classical Hodgkin lymphoma patients had complete, partial or progressive responses. The CDR3 totals 13 residues. V lost 7 bases and J 7 bases, leaving 11 bases between the germline ends. CDR1 and CDR2 from the germline V gene are SGHVS and FQNEAQ. The TCR was taken from a human donor with classical Hodgkin lymphoma. The chain carries TRBV7-8 and TRBJ1-6, with D possibly being TRBD1 (6 bases). Material: peripheral blood mononuclear cells (PBMCs), obtained at baseline. CDR3 in amino acids: CASNEGGNSPLHF. DNA for the CDR3: TGTGCCAGCAACGAGGGGGGAAATTCACCCCTCCACTTT.